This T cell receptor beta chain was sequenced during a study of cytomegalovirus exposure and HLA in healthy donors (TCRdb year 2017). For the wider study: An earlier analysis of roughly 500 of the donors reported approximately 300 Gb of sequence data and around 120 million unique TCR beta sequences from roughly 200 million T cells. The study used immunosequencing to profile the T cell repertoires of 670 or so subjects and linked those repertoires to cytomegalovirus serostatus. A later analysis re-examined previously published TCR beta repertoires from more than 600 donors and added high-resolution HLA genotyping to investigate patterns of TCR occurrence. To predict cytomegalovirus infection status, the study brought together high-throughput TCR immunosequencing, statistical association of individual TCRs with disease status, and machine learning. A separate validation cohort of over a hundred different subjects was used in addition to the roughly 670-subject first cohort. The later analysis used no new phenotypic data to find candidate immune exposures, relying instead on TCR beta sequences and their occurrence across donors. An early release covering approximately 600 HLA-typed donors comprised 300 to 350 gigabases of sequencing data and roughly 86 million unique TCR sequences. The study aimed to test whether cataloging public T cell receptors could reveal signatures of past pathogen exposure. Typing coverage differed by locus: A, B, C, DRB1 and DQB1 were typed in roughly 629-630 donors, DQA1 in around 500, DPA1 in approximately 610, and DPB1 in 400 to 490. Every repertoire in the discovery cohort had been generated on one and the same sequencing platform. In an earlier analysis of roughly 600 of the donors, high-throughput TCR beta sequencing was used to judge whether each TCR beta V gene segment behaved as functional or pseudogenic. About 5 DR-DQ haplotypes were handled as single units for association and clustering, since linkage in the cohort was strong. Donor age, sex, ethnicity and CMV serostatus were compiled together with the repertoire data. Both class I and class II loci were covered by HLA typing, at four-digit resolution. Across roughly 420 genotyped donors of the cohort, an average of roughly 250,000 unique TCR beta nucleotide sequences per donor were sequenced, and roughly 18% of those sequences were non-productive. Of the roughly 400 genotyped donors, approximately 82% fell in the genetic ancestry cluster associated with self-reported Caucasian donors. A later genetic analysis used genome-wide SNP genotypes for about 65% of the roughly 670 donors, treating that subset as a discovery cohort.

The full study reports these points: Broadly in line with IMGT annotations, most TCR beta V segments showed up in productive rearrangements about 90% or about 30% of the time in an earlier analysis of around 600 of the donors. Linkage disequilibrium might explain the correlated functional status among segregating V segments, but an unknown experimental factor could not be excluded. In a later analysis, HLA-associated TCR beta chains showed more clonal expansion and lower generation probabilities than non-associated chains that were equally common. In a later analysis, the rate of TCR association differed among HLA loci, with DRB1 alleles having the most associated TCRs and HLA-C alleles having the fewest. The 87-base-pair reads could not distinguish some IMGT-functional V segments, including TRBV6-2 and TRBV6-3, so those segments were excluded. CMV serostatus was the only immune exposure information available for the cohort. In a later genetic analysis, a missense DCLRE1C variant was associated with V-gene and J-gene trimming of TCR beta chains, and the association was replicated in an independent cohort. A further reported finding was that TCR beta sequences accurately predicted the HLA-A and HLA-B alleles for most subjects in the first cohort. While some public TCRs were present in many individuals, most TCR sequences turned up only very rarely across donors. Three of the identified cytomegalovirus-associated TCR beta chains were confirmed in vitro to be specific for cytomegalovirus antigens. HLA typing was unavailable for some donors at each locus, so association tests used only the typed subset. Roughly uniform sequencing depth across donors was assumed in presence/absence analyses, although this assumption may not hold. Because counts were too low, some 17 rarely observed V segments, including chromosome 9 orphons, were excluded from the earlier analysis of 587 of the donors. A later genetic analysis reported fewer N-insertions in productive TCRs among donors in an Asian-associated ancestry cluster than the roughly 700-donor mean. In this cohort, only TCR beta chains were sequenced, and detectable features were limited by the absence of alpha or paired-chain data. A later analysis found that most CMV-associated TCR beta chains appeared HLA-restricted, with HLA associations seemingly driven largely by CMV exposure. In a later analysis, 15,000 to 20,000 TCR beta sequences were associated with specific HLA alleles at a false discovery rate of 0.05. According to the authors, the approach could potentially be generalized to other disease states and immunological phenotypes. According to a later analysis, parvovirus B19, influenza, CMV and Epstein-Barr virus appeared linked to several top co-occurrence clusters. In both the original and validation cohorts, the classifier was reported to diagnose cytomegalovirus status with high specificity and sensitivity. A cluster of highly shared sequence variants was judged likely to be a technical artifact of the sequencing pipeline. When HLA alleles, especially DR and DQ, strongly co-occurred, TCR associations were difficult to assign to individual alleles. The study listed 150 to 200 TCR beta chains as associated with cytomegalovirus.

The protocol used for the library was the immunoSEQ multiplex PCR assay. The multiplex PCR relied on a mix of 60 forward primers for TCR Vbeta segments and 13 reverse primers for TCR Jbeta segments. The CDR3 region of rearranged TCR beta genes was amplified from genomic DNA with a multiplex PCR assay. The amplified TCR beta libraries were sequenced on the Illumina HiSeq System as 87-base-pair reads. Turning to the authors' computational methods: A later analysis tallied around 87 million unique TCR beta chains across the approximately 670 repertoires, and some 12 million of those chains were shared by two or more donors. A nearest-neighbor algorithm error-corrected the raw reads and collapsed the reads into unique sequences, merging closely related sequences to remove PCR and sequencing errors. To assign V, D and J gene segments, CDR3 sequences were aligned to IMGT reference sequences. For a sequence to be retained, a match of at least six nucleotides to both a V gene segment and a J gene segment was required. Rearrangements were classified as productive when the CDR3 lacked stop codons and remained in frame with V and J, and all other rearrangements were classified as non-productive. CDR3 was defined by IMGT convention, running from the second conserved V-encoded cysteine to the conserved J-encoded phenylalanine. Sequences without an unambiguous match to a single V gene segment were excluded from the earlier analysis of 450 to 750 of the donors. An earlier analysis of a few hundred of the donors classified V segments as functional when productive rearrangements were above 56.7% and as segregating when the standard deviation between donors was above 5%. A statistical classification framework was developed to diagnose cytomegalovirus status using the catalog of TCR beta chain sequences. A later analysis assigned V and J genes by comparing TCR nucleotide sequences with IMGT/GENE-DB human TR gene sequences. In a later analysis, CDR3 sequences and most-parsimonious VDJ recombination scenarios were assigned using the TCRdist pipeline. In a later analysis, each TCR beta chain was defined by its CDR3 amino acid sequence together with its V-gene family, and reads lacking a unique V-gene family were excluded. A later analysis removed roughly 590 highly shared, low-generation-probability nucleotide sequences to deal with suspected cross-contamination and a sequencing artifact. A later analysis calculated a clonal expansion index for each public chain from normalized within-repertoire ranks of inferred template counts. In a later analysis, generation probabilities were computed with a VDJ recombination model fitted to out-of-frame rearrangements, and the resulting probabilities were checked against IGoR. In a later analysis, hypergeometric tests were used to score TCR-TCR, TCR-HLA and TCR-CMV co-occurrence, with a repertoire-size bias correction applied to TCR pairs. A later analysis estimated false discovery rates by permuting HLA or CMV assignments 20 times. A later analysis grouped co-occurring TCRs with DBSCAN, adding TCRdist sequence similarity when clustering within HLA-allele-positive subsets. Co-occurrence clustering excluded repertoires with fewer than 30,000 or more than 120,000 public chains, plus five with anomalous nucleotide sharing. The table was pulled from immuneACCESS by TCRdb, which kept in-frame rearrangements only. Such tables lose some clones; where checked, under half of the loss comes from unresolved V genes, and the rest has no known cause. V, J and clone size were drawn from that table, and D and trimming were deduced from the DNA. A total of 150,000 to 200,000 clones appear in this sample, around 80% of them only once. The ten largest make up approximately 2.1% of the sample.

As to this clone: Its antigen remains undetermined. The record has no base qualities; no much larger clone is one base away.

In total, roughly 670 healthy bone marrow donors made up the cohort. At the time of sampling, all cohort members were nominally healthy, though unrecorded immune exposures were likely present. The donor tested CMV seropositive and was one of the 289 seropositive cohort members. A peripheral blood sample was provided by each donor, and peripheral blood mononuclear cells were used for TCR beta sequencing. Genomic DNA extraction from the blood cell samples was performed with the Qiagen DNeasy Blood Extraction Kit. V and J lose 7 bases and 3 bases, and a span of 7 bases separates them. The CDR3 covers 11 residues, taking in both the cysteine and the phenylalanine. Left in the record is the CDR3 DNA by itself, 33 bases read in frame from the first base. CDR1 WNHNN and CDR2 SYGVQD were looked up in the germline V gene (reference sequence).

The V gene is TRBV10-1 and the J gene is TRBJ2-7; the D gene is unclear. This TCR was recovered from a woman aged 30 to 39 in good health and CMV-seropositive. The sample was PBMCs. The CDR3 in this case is CASISGYEQYF. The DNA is TGCGCCAGCATCTCAGGCTACGAGCAGTACTTC.